These T cell receptor beta chains were read from a single sample in a study of memory CD4+ T cells and cytomegalovirus serostatus. The data were produced by immunoSEQ multiplex PCR, yet TCRdb's version contains in-frame clones alone and is incomplete. The sample yields roughly 67,000 clones, about 70% seen once. The source material was memory CD4+ T cells from blood. The receptors come from an adult in good health and CMV-seropositive. Each CDR3 is given with its conserved first and last residue.

V: TRBV2
length: 16
CDR3: CASRRRAGGNYNEQFF

V: TRBV28
length: 15
CDR3: CASSSSGANTGELFF

V: TRBV28
length: 15
CDR3: CASSSLRSSGNTIYF

V: TRBV4-1
length: 16
CDR3: CASSQRNRGVNQPQHF

V: TRBV5-6
length: 15
CDR3: CASSLAGRGGEKLFF

V: TRBV10-1
length: 15
CDR3: CASSRRNSGTDTQYF

V: TRBV6-5
length: 12
CDR3: CASRDRDSPLHF

V: TRBV5-1
length: 16
CDR3: CASSSGTGGVTDTQYF

V: TRBV11-3
length: 14
CDR3: CASSRDRRTDTQYF

V: TRBV4-2
length: 16
CDR3: CASSQWTGTDNEKLFF

V: TRBV9
length: 13
CDR3: CASSVQGTDTQYF

V: TRBV14
length: 14
CDR3: CASSLPTVYNEQFF

V: TRBV4-1
length: 17
CDR3: CASSHSRGTQQHYGYTF

V: TRBV19
length: 16
CDR3: CASSTTGTSGRDTQYF